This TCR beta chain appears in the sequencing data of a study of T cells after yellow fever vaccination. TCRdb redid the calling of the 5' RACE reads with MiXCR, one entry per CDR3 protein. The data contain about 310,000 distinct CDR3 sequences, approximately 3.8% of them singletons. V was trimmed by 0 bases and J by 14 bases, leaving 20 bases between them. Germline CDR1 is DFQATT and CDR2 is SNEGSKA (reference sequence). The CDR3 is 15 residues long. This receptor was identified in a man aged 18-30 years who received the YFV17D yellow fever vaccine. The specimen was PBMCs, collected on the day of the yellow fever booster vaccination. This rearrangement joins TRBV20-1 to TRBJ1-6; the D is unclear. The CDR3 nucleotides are TGCAGTGCTAGAGATTACGCAGCCCCGAGTTTAGCCCTCCACTTT. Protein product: CSARDYAAPSLALHF.